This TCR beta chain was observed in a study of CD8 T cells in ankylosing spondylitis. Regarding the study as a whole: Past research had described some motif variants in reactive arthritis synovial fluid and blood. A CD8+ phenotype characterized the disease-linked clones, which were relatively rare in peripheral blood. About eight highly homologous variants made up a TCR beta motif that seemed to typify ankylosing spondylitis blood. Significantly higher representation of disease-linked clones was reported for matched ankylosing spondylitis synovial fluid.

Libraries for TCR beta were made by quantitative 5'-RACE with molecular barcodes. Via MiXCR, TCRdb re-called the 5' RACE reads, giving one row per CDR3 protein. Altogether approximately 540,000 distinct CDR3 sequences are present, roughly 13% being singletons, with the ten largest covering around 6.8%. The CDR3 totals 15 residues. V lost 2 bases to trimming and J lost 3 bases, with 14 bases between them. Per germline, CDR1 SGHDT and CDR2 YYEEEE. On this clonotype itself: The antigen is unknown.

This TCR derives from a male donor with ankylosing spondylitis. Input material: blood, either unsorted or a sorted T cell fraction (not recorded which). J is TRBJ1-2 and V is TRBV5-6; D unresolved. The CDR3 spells CASSLLQGRDYGYTF. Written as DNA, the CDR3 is TGTGCCAGCAGCTTATTGCAAGGAAGAGACTATGGCTACACCTTC.